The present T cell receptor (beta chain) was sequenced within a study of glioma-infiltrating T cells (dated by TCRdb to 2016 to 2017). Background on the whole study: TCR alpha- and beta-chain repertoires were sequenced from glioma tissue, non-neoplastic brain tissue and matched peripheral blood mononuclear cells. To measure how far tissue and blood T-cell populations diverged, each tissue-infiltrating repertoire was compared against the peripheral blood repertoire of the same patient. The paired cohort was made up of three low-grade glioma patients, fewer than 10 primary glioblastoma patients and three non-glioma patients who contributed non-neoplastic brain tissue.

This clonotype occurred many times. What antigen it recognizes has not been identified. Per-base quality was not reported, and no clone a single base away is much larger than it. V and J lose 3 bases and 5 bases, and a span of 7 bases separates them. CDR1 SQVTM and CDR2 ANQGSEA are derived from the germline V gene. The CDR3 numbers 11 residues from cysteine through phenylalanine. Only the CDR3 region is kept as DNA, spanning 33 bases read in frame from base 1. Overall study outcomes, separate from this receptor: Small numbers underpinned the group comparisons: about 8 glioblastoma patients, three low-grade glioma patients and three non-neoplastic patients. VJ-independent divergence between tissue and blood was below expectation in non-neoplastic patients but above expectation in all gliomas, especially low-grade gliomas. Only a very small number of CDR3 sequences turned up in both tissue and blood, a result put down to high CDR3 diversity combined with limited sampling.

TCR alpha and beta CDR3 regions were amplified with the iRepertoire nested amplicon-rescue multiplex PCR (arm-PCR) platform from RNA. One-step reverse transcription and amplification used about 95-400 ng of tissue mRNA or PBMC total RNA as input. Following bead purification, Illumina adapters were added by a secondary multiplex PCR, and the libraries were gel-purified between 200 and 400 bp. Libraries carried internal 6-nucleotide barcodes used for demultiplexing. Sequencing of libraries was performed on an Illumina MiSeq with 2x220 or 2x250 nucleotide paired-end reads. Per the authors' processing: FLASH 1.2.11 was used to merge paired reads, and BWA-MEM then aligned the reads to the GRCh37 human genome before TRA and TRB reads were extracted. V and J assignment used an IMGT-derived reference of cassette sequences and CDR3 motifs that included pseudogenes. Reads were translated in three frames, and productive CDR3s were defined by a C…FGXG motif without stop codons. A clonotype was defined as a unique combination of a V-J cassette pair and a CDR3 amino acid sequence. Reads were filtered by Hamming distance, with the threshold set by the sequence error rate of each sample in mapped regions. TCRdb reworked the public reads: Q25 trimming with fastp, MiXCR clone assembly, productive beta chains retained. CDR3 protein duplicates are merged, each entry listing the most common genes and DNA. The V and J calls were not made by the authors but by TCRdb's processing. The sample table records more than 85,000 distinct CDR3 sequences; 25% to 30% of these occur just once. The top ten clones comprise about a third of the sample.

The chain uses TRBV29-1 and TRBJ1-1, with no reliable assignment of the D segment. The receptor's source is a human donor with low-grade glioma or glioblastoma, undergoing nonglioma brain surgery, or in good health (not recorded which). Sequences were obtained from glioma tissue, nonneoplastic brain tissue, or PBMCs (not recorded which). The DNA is TGCAGCGTTGAGGGAGCAACTGAAGCTTTCTTT. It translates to CSVEGATEAFF. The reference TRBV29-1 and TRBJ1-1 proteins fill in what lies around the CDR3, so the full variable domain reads SAVISQKPSRDICQRGTSLTIQCQVDSQVTMMFWYRQQPGQSLTLIATANQGSEATYESGFVIDKFPISRPNLTFSTLTVSNMSPEDSSIYLCSVEGATEAFFGQGTRLTVV.